A selection of T cell receptor beta chains follows, all from one sample in a study of T cell responses to AZD1222 COVID-19 vaccine. Generated by immunoSEQ multiplex PCR, the TCRdb table keeps only in-frame clones and is missing some. The profile shows around 77,000 clones, 87% of them singletons. This specimen was peripheral blood, taken on day 0 of AZD1222 vaccination. These receptors were collected from an adult in good health. Each CDR3 is given with its conserved first and last residue. Fields, in order: CDR3 protein, CDR3 DNA, V gene, J gene, D gene, clone size. D genes are given only for firm matches. Not all rows give a size; the values are once, few, many and, for expanded clones, a class.

CASRAIGSNQPQHF	TGTGCCAGCAGGGCCATCGGGAGCAATCAGCCCCAGCATTTT	TRBV2	TRBJ1-5	-	-
CASTLTGTIYEQYF	TGTGCCAGCACCCTTACTGGGACTATCTACGAGCAGTACTTC	TRBV6-5	TRBJ2-7	TRBD2	few
CASSYDPGLEQYF	TGTGCCAGCAGTTACGATCCAGGGTTGGAGCAGTACTTC	TRBV6-2/TRBV6-3	TRBJ2-7	-	-
CATSEGGDTQYF	TGTGCCACCAGTGAGGGGGGAGATACGCAGTATTTT	TRBV24-1	TRBJ2-3	-	few
CASSRTGRTGELFF	TGTGCCAGCAGCAGGACAGGGCGCACCGGGGAGCTGTTTTTT	TRBV28	TRBJ2-2	TRBD1	-
CASSPANTGELFF	TGTGCCAGCTCACCGGCGAACACCGGGGAGCTGTTTTTT	TRBV18	TRBJ2-2	-	-
CASSLEARQETQYF	TGTGCCAGCAGCTTAGAGGCGAGGCAAGAGACCCAGTACTTC	TRBV7-8	TRBJ2-5	-	-
CSASGLAGISYEQYF	TGCAGTGCTAGTGGTCTAGCGGGGATCTCCTACGAGCAGTACTTC	TRBV20-1	TRBJ2-7	TRBD2	-
CAISRDGPTAGNTIYF	TGTGCCATCTCAAGGGACGGACCCACAGCTGGAAACACCATATATTTT	TRBV10-3	TRBJ1-3	-	-
CASSEGGNGDEQYF	TGTGCCAGCAGTGAAGGAGGGAACGGCGACGAGCAGTACTTC	TRBV2	TRBJ2-7	-	-
CASSARTGPTETQYF	TGTGCCAGCAGCGCCAGGACAGGGCCGACGGAGACCCAGTACTTC	TRBV7-2	TRBJ2-5	TRBD1	-
CASSPRDSNQPQHF	TGTGCCAGCAGCCCCCGGGATAGCAATCAGCCCCAGCATTTT	TRBV7-8	TRBJ1-5	-	once
CASSETTLSSTDTQYF	TGTGCCAGCAGCGAAACGACGCTCTCCTCCACAGATACGCAGTATTTT	TRBV14	TRBJ2-3	-	-
CSASELGSPLHF	TGCAGTGCTAGTGAGTTAGGTTCACCCCTCCACTTT	TRBV20-1	TRBJ1-6	-	-
CASSLRRLDNEQFF	TGTGCCAGCAGCTTACGACGACTAGACAATGAGCAGTTCTTC	TRBV7-2	TRBJ2-1	-	-
CASSLYGGTNEKLFF	TGCGCCAGCTCCCTTTACGGAGGCACTAATGAAAAACTGTTTTTT	TRBV5-1	TRBJ1-4	-	-
CASSPSGRGGNTIYF	TGTGCCAGCAGCCCTTCGGGCAGGGGGGGAAACACCATATATTTT	TRBV7-8	TRBJ1-3	TRBD1	-
CASSLDRGLSGYTF	TGCGCCAGCAGCTTGGACAGGGGGTTGAGTGGCTACACCTTC	TRBV5-1	TRBJ1-2	TRBD1	-
CASSLGFRGGSADTQYF	TGTGCCAGCAGCTTAGGGTTCCGGGGGGGCAGTGCAGATACGCAGTATTTT	TRBV7-2	TRBJ2-3	TRBD2	-
CASSPRSGGNPRGGYTF	TGTGCCAGCAGCCCACGGTCAGGGGGAAACCCCAGAGGTGGCTACACCTTC	TRBV9	TRBJ1-2	TRBD1	-
CAAVGAATVNSPLHF	TGTGCCGCTGTAGGGGCCGCGACGGTGAATTCACCCCTCCACTTT	TRBV30	TRBJ1-6	-	-
CASSYSPGTGGVTIYF	TGTGCCAGCAGCTACAGTCCCGGGACAGGGGGGGTCACCATATATTTT	TRBV11-2	TRBJ1-3	TRBD1	-
CASKSRQIPYNEQFF	TGCGCCAGCAAGAGTCGGCAGATTCCCTACAATGAGCAGTTCTTC	TRBV10-1	TRBJ2-1	-	-
CAFRVGTDTQYF	TGTGCCTTCCGGGTGGGCACAGATACGCAGTATTTT	TRBV30	TRBJ2-3	-	-
CASSQVLGETYGYTF	TGTGCCAGCAGCCAAGTTCTGGGGGAGACTTATGGCTACACCTTC	TRBV4-2	TRBJ1-2	-	-
CASSSRGENYGYTF	TGTGCCAGCAGCTCCAGAGGGGAGAACTATGGCTACACCTTC	TRBV7-9	TRBJ1-2	-	-